In this sample, the clone carrying this TCR beta chain turned up once. Its antigen is currently unknown. Distinct nucleotide sequences in the sample also encode this CDR3. This sample was included in a study of cytomegalovirus exposure and HLA in healthy donors. Findings of the study overall: Roughly even sequencing depth across donors was the assumption behind the presence/absence analyses.

Use of 60 Vbeta and 13 Jbeta primers characterized the PCR. Generated by immunoSEQ multiplex PCR, the TCRdb table keeps only in-frame clones and is missing some. The table lists some 150,000 clones, roughly 80% of them singletons. The V segment lost 0 bases and the J segment 0 bases; nucleotides outside the gene matches: 1. The germline gives CDR1 SGHTA, CDR2 FQGNSA. This CDR3 is 16 amino acids long. This chain connects TRBV7-2 to TRBJ2-1; 8 bases are shared with TRBD2. The TCR was taken from a man aged 30 to 45 in good health and CMV-seropositive. The sequenced sample consisted of PBMCs. The CDR3 DNA reads as TGTGCCAGCAGCTTAGCCGGGACTAGCTCCTACAATGAGCAGTTCTTC. It translates to CASSLAGTSSYNEQFF.